The 27 T cell receptor beta chains presented below share a single source sample, sequenced in a study of long-term antiretroviral therapy in people with HIV. Investigators performed immunoSEQ version v3.0 at survey level. Assay: immunoSEQ multiplex PCR; the TCRdb copy retains only in-frame clones and omits some. The table has 35,000 to 45,000 clones, 75% to 90% seen once. The sample in question was unsorted PBMCs, obtained 2.2 years after starting antiretroviral therapy. The receptors were sampled from a man between 18 and 35 years old with HIV.

This rearrangement joins TRBV6-6 to TRBJ1-1; D might be TRBD1 (5 bases). The germline gives CDR1 MNHNY, CDR2 SVGAGI (reference sequence). CDR3 length: 14 residues. V was cut by 5 bases and J by 0 bases, with 10 bases left in between. The CDR3 sequence: CASSLTDMNTEAFF. As DNA, the CDR3 is TGTGCCAGCAGTCTGACAGACATGAACACTGAAGCTTTCTTT.

This chain's CDR3 is CATSRAGGGINEQFF. In DNA form, the CDR3 reads TGTGCCACCAGCAGGGCCGGCGGAGGAATCAATGAGCAGTTCTTC. This chain uses TRBV15 with TRBJ2-1, with D possibly matching TRBD2 (5 bases). The germline V and J ends were trimmed by 3 bases and 6 bases, with 15 bases remaining between them. The CDR3 covers 15 residues. Germline assignment: CDR1 LNHNV and CDR2 YYDKDF (reference sequence).

This chain joins TRBV6-6 and TRBJ2-2; D is uncertain. Germline lookup yields CDR1 MNHNY and CDR2 SVGAGI (reference sequence). Between the trimmed V and J ends, which lost 2 bases and 1 base, there was a span of 8 bases. The CDR3 extends over 15 amino acids. CDR3 nucleotides: TGTGCCAGCAGTTACAATTTACGGAACACCGGGGAGCTGTTTTTT. Translating gives CASSYNLRNTGELFF.

The chain couples TRBV29-1 to TRBJ2-2; 8 bases line up with TRBD1. This CDR3 has 15 residues. CDR1 is SQVTM and CDR2 is ANQGSEA in the germline V gene. Germline trimming cut 5 bases from V and 6 bases from J; bases unmatched to any gene: 11. CDR3 coding DNA: TGCAGCGTTTTCGGACAGGGCCGGTTGGCCGGGGAGCTGTTTTTT. This encodes CSVFGQGRLAGELFF.

The V and J genes are TRBV11-2 and TRBJ1-2; a possible D gene is TRBD1 (5 bases). V dropped 5 bases and J dropped 5 bases, with 18 bases sitting between them. The CDR3 is 15 amino acids. Per germline, CDR1 SGHAT and CDR2 FQNNGV. CDR3 in DNA: TGTGCCAGCAGCCCACGGTCCGGGGGAAGGTATGGCTACACCTTC. Translated, it gives CASSPRSGGRYGYTF. Full variable domain (rest looked up from reference TRBV11-2 and TRBJ1-2): EAGVAQSPRYKIIEKRQSVAFWCNPISGHATLYWYQQILGQGPKLLIQFQNNGVVDDSQLPKDRFSAERLKGVDSTLKIQPAKLEDSAVYLCASSPRSGGRYGYTFGSGTRLTVV.

V and J are TRBV6-1 and TRBJ2-7; 8 nucleotides match TRBD1. Germline CDR1 reads MNHNS; CDR2 reads SASEGT. The CDR3 runs to 15 residues. J was trimmed by 2 bases and V by 5 bases; bases with no gene match: 8. CDR3 amino acids: CASSPWTGFAYEQYF. The CDR3 DNA sequence: TGTGCCAGCAGTCCATGGACAGGGTTCGCCTACGAGCAGTACTTC.

The chain joins TRBV6-5 to TRBJ2-1, with a weak D call TRBD2 (5 bases). CDR1 is MNHEY, CDR2 SVGAGI, per germline. The CDR3 is 15 amino acids. V lost 2 bases, J lost 3 bases, and 11 bases lay in between. CDR3 in amino acids: CASSYGLEGYNEQFF. The CDR3 coding sequence is TGTGCCAGCAGTTACGGCCTAGAGGGCTACAATGAGCAGTTCTTC.

The rearrangement links TRBV28 to TRBJ2-7, with TRBD2 identical over 7 bases. Germline V gene sequence: CDR1 MDHEN, CDR2 SYDVKM. V lost 6 bases, J lost 1 base, and 18 bases stayed unmatched. The CDR3 is made up of 18 amino acids. In nucleotides, the CDR3 is TGTGCCAGCAGCCTACGGAGGGATAGCGGGTCCCCATCCTACGAGCAGTACTTC. Its protein is CASSLRRDSGSPSYEQYF. The full variable domain, rest sourced from reference TRBV28 and TRBJ2-7, is DVKVTQSSRYLVKRTGEKVFLECVQDMDHENMFWYRQDPGLGLRLIYFSYDVKMKEKGDIPEGYSVSREKKERFSLILESASTNQTSMYLCASSLRRDSGSPSYEQYFGPGTRLTVT.

This chain uses TRBV29-1 with TRBJ2-1, with 13 bases fitting TRBD2. V lost 6 bases, J lost 7 bases, and 6 bases stayed unmatched. CDR3 size: 14 residues. Germline CDR1 SQVTM, CDR2 ANQGSEA. The CDR3 reads CSVAGTSGVNEQFF. The CDR3 nucleotides are TGCAGCGTGGCCGGGACTAGCGGGGTAAATGAGCAGTTCTTC.

The sample holds a few counts of this clone. The CDR3 nucleotides read TGTGCCTGGAGTAAGGATCAGCCCCAGCATTTT. Residues: CAWSKDQPQHF. V gene TRBV30 combines with J gene TRBJ1-5, with no clear D. Trimming cost V 2 bases and J 5 bases, with 4 bases left between them. The germline V gene has CDR1 GTSNPN and CDR2 SVGIG (reference sequence). This CDR3 spans 11 amino acids.

The V call is TRBV2, the J call TRBJ2-7; D is ambiguous. The V end was cut by 5 bases, the J end by 0 bases, with 8 bases between. The CDR3 covers 13 residues. CDR1 SNHLY and CDR2 FYNNEI come from the germline V gene. The CDR3 DNA reads as TGTGCCAGCAGTAGGACGACCTCCTACGAGCAGTACTTC. Protein product: CASSRTTSYEQYF.

The rearrangement joins TRBV7-2 to TRBJ2-5; the D gene is possibly TRBD2 (7 bases). The CDR3 is made up of 14 amino acids. V was cut by 4 bases and J by 2 bases, with 11 bases left in between. Germline V gene sequence: CDR1 SGHTA, CDR2 FQGNSA. The CDR3 region is CASSWAGAQETQYF. The CDR3 coding sequence is TGTGCCAGCAGCTGGGCGGGGGCACAAGAGACCCAGTACTTC. Together with reference TRBV7-2 and TRBJ2-5, the CDR3 gives the full variable domain: GAGVSQSPSNKVTEKGKDVELRCDPISGHTALYWYRQSLGQGLEFLIYFQGNSAPDKSGLPSDRFSAERTGGSVSTLTIQRTQQEDSAVYLCASSWAGAQETQYFGPGTRLLVL.

The chain joins TRBV19 to TRBJ2-3, with D unresolved. The CDR3 extends over 13 amino acids. Germline CDR1 and CDR2: LNHDA and SQIVND (reference sequence). V lost 3 bases, J lost 8 bases, and 12 bases lay in between. CDR3 sequence (DNA): TGTGCCAGTAGTATGAGTCCACCGGGTACGCAGTATTTT. Protein product: CASSMSPPGTQYF.

To note about this clone: Other DNA sequences of this sample code for an identical CDR3. This chain joins TRBV5-6 and TRBJ1-3; the D is unclear. Germline CDR1 reads SGHDT; CDR2 reads YYEEEE. The ends were cut back, 1 base at V and 0 bases at J, with 8 bases in the middle. CDR3 length equals 15 residues. The CDR3 DNA reads TGTGCCAGCAGCTTGTCTGGGCGCTCTGGAAACACCATATATTTT. It encodes CASSLSGRSGNTIYF.

The chain couples TRBV29-1 to TRBJ2-3, with a tentative D call TRBD1 (7 bases). The CDR3 sequence is 14 residues long. In germline, CDR1 is SQVTM, CDR2 ANQGSEA. Between the trimmed V and J ends, which lost 4 bases and 4 bases, there was a span of 15 bases. The CDR3 DNA reads TGCAGCGTTGGATTACAGGGGAGGTCAGATACGCAGTATTTT. Amino acid sequence: CSVGLQGRSDTQYF.

The genes are TRBV18 and TRBJ2-7; D might be TRBD1 or TRBD2, each matching 5 bases. The V and J ends lost 3 bases and 0 bases respectively, with 12 bases between them. Germline V CDR1 and CDR2: KGHSH, LQKENI. The CDR3 totals 15 residues. CDR3 residues: CASSPGTMSSYEQYF. As DNA, the CDR3 is TGTGCCAGCTCACCCGGGACCATGAGCTCCTACGAGCAGTACTTC.

In its sample, this clone was seen a few times. This sequence joins TRBV10-3 and TRBJ1-5, with D unresolved. Between the trimmed V and J ends, which lost 3 bases and 4 bases, there was a span of 4 bases. This CDR3 has 12 residues. The germline V gene encodes CDR1 ENHRY and CDR2 SYGVKD. The CDR3 sequence is CAISDGNQPQHF. CDR3 nucleotides: TGTGCCATCAGTGACGGAAATCAGCCCCAGCATTTT.

The chain employs TRBV13 and TRBJ2-7, with TRBD1 as a possible D gene (6 bases). The CDR3 consists of 14 residues. Between the trimmed V and J ends, which lost 4 bases and 2 bases, there was a span of 12 bases. The germline CDR1 and CDR2 sequences are PRHDT and FYEKMQ (reference sequence). Written as DNA, the CDR3 is TGTGCCAGCAGCTCAACCAGGGGAACCTACGAGCAGTACTTC. This sequence encodes CASSSTRGTYEQYF.

The rearrangement uses TRBV7-3 and TRBJ2-7; no definite D call. This CDR3 comprises 16 residues. Trimming left V 2 bases short and J 5 bases short, with 19 bases between. The germline V gene encodes CDR1 SGHTA and CDR2 FQGTGA. This chain's CDR3 is CASSLHRRAPGDEQYF. The CDR3, as DNA: TGTGCCAGCAGCTTACATAGGCGAGCCCCTGGAGACGAGCAGTACTTC. The full variable domain, completed using reference TRBV7-3 and TRBJ2-7, is GAGVSQTPSNKVTEKGKYVELRCDPISGHTALYWYRQSLGQGPEFLIYFQGTGAADDSGLPNDRFFAVRPEGSVSTLKIQRTERGDSAVYLCASSLHRRAPGDEQYFGPGTRLTVT.

The V call is TRBV13, the J call TRBJ2-1, with a tentative D call TRBD1 (5 bases). This CDR3 region has 15 residues. CDR1 PRHDT and CDR2 FYEKMQ come from the germline V gene (reference sequence). The ends were cut back, 2 bases at V and 1 base at J, with 9 bases in the middle. DNA of the CDR3: TGTGCCAGCAGCTTACAGGGTGGGTCCTACAATGAGCAGTTCTTC. Amino acids: CASSLQGGSYNEQFF. The full variable domain, rest sourced from reference TRBV13 and TRBJ2-1, is AAGVIQSPRHLIKEKRETATLKCYPIPRHDTVYWYQQGPGQDPQFLISFYEKMQSDKGSIPDRFSAQQFSDYHSELNMSSLELGDSALYFCASSLQGGSYNEQFFGPGTRLTVL.

This sequence joins TRBV2 and TRBJ2-3, with unresolved D. The CDR3 runs 16 residues. Trimming shortened V by 1 base and J by 5 bases, and 16 bases separated the two germline ends. Germline V gene lookup returns CDR1 SNHLY and CDR2 FYNNEI. This CDR3 reads CASSEGPVFEGDTQYF. In DNA form, the CDR3 reads TGTGCCAGCAGTGAAGGCCCGGTGTTCGAAGGAGATACGCAGTATTTT.

The chain links TRBV28 to TRBJ2-1; 14 positions agree with TRBD2. Germline CDR1 reads MDHEN; CDR2 reads SYDVKM. The CDR3 extends over 15 amino acids. J gave up 10 bases and V 6 bases, and 8 bases lay outside the gene matches. The CDR3: CASRRLAGGPGEQFF. CDR3 sequence (DNA): TGTGCCAGCAGACGACTAGCGGGAGGGCCAGGAGAGCAGTTCTTC.

This rearrangement joins TRBV6-5 to TRBJ2-7; possibly TRBD1 or TRBD2 for D (5 bases each). V lost 6 bases, J lost 0 bases, and 12 bases lay in between. This CDR3 region has 14 residues. Germline CDR1 MNHEY, CDR2 SVGAGI. The CDR3 spells CASSWGISSYEQYF. As DNA, the CDR3 is TGTGCCAGCAGCTGGGGGATTAGCTCCTACGAGCAGTACTTC.

CDR3 nucleotides: TGTGCCAGCAGTGAGAAGTCCACTGAAGCTTTCTTT. It codes for CASSEKSTEAFF. V and J are TRBV6-1 and TRBJ1-1; D remains ambiguous. The germline V and J ends were trimmed by 3 bases and 4 bases, with 6 bases remaining between them. The CDR3 covers 12 residues. Germline values: CDR1 MNHNS, CDR2 SASEGT.

J is TRBJ2-1 and V is TRBV28, with 16 bases lining up with TRBD2. With V trimmed by 8 bases and J by 8 bases, 12 bases remained unmatched. Germline CDR1 MDHEN, CDR2 SYDVKM. CDR3 length equals 17 residues. The CDR3 DNA reads TGTGCCAGCCGGACGGGACTAGCGGGAGGGCCCTCCGATGAGCAGTTCTTC. This codes for CASRTGLAGGPSDEQFF.

The rearrangement joins TRBV2 to TRBJ2-5; either TRBD1 or TRBD2 may supply D (5 bases each). CDR1 and CDR2 (germline): SNHLY, FYNNEI. CDR3 size: 13 residues. CDR3 sequence reads: CAIWSEGTETQYF. CDR3 sequence (DNA): TGTGCAATCTGGTCGGAAGGGACAGAGACCCAGTACTTC.

The rearrangement joins TRBV5-1 to TRBJ2-1; TRBD1 agrees at 7 bases. Germline V gene data show CDR1 as SGHRS and CDR2 as YFSETQ. After removal of 2 bases from V and 10 bases from J, the junction contained 3 bases not matched to a gene. The CDR3 loop spans 12 amino acids. DNA of the CDR3: TGCGCCAGCAGCTTAGACAGGGCGGAGCAGTTCTTC. Protein: CASSLDRAEQFF.